These T cell receptor beta chains were read from a single sample in a study of blood T cell repertoires in COVID-19. The assay was immunoSEQ multiplex PCR, and TCRdb's table has in-frame clones only and misses some. The sample shows tens of thousands of clones, about 82% of them seen only once. Sequenced: peripheral blood. These receptors were taken from a woman aged 60-75 years with acute or convalescent COVID-19. Both conserved end residues are trimmed from each CDR3. The order of the fields is CDR3 length, V gene, J gene, CDR3 protein.

12,TRBV25-1,TRBJ1-4,ASSELEVAEKLF
17,TRBV15,TRBJ1-2,ATSRDRVKGTGLNYGYT
15,TRBV19,TRBJ1-3,ASSIPQGGSSGNTIY
11,TRBV18,TRBJ1-1,ASTGQLNTEAF
14,TRBV5-1,TRBJ1-1,ASSLVGTTGSTEAF
16,TRBV29-1,TRBJ1-4,SVATGGNLVATNEKLF
11,TRBV12-3/TRBV12-4,TRBJ1-2,ASSFYSNYGYT
12,TRBV7-9,TRBJ1-4,ASSSTGEGEKLF
13,TRBV28,TRBJ1-4,ASSSPGQGARKLF
11,TRBV5-1,TRBJ1-2,ASSQTGNYGYT
13,TRBV18,TRBJ2-5,ASSPGTGIGETQY
12,TRBV14,TRBJ2-5,ASSRRLDRESQY
15,TRBV7-9,TRBJ2-2,ASSTRQGTLGTGELF
11,TRBV6-1,TRBJ2-3,ASSDRDRGTQY
13,TRBV30,TRBJ1-5,AWSGGQGADQPQH
11,TRBV3-1/TRBV3-2,TRBJ1-1,ASSRNRNTEAF
14,TRBV30,TRBJ2-3,AWSHRAGGSTDTQY
15,TRBV7-9,TRBJ1-6,ASSLGVGQSDNSPLH
10,TRBV29-1,TRBJ2-1,SVRQRANEQF
13,TRBV29-1,TRBJ2-2,SVGARGVNTGELF
14,TRBV5-1,TRBJ2-7,ASSLGDRAGTYEQY
12,TRBV7-9,TRBJ1-4,ASSRDWRAEKLF
13,TRBV6-1,TRBJ1-4,ASSDPGRVNEKLF
13,TRBV6-5,TRBJ1-5,ASRADRGRNQPQH
10,TRBV28,TRBJ1-5,ASTITGRPQH
13,TRBV5-1,TRBJ1-5,ASSLGQGAMEPQH
10,TRBV5-4,TRBJ2-5,ASSSQRETQY
8,TRBV19,TRBJ2-1,ATLAGEQF
14,TRBV5-1,TRBJ1-4,ASSSGQTVGNEKLF
14,TRBV24-1,TRBJ2-1,ATSDFTGRGYNEQF
13,TRBV9,TRBJ2-7,ASSVGTGGVYEQY
14,TRBV24-1,TRBJ2-1,ATSDFGAGGFNEQF
14,TRBV15,TRBJ2-1,ATSRGLAGGVDEQF
14,TRBV5-1,TRBJ1-4,ASSSHRTGGGEKLF
13,TRBV28,TRBJ2-7,ASSLAPGQGHEQY
13,TRBV2,TRBJ2-7,ASSQLAGASYEQY
12,TRBV3-1/TRBV3-2,TRBJ2-7,ASSLGQGKDEQY
12,TRBV7-2,TRBJ1-1,ASSPYNRNTEAF
10,TRBV30,TRBJ1-5,ACATGNQPQH
12,TRBV7-9,TRBJ1-1,ASSSQTPNTEAF
13,TRBV6-2/TRBV6-3,TRBJ2-7,ASSYSLAGSYEQY
14,TRBV5-4,TRBJ2-3,ASSSIAGPSTDTQY
11,TRBV6-1,TRBJ1-4,ASSEGQQEKLF
11,TRBV6-5,TRBJ1-6,ASSSGFRSPLH
14,TRBV5-1,TRBJ2-3,ASSDLTARSTDTQY
14,TRBV4-1,TRBJ2-5,ASSQDVGLRDETQY
15,TRBV19,TRBJ1-1,ASSIGRGLRMNTEAF
11,TRBV19,TRBJ1-1,ASGDSMNTEAF
12,TRBV10-3,TRBJ1-1,AISDWGVNTEAF
12,TRBV2,TRBJ2-1,ASRGRTSPNEQF
13,TRBV3-1/TRBV3-2,TRBJ2-1,ASSPRTSGGEEQF
15,TRBV5-4,TRBJ2-6,ASSLPEGVRGANVLT
15,TRBV7-9,TRBJ1-2,ASSPQTETFFNYGYT
12,TRBV6-4,TRBJ1-6,ASSEGRAGSPLH